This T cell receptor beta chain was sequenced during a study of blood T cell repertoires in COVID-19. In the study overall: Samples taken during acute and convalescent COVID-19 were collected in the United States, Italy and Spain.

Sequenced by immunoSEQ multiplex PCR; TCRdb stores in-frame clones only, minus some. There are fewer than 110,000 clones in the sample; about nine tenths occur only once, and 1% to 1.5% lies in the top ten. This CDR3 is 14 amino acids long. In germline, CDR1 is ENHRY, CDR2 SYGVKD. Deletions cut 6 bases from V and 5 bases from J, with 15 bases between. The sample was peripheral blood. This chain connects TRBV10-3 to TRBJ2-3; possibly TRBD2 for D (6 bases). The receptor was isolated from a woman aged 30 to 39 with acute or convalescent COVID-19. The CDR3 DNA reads TGTGCCATCAGGATTAACGGGGGAATAGATACGCAGTATTTT. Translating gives CAIRINGGIDTQYF.